The rows below give T cell receptor beta chains drawn from one sample of a study of blood T cells in healthy people across ages. Via MiXCR, TCRdb re-called the 5' RACE reads, giving one row per CDR3 protein. The data show hundreds of thousands of distinct CDR3 sequences, roughly 50% seen once. Input material: blood. Receptors were obtained from a man aged 30 to 39 in good health. CDR3s include the opening cysteine and the closing phenylalanine or tryptophan. Each record gives: clone size, CDR3 length, J gene, D gene, V gene, CDR3 DNA, CDR3 protein. D genes are given only for firm matches. Size values are once, few and many counts, or a class for expanded clones, and some rows have none.

clone size: few; CDR3 length: 15; J gene: TRBJ2-1; D gene: TRBD2; V gene: TRBV20-1; CDR3 DNA: TGCAGTGCTATCGGGACTAGAGGCTCCTACAATGAGCAGTTTTTC; CDR3 protein: CSAIGTRGSYNEQFF
clone size: NA; CDR3 length: 16; J gene: TRBJ2-3; D gene: NA; V gene: TRBV7-8; CDR3 DNA: TGTGCCAGCAGCCGACGATTCAGGGGTTTCACAGATACGCAGTATTTT; CDR3 protein: CASSRRFRGFTDTQYF
clone size: NA; CDR3 length: 14; J gene: TRBJ2-1; D gene: NA; V gene: TRBV25-1; CDR3 DNA: TGTGCCAGCAGTGATGATGAAGGGGACCTTGAGCAGTTCTTC; CDR3 protein: CASSDDEGDLEQFF
clone size: NA; CDR3 length: 13; J gene: TRBJ2-7; D gene: NA; V gene: TRBV20-1; CDR3 DNA: TGCAGTGCCAGGCAGCCCCTCTCCTACGAGCAGTACTTC; CDR3 protein: CSARQPLSYEQYF
clone size: NA; CDR3 length: 14; J gene: TRBJ1-1; D gene: NA; V gene: TRBV15; CDR3 DNA: TGTGCCACCAGCAGAGATATGCTGAGCACTGAAGCTTTCTTT; CDR3 protein: CATSRDMLSTEAFF
clone size: NA; CDR3 length: 14; J gene: TRBJ1-1; D gene: NA; V gene: TRBV7-9; CDR3 DNA: TGTGCCAGCAGATTAGGAGGGATGAACACTGAAGCTTTCTTT; CDR3 protein: CASRLGGMNTEAFF
clone size: few; CDR3 length: 14; J gene: TRBJ2-5; D gene: NA; V gene: TRBV2; CDR3 DNA: TGTGCCAGCAAGTGGGAAGCCTTCCAAGAGACCCAGTACTTC; CDR3 protein: CASKWEAFQETQYF
clone size: NA; CDR3 length: 15; J gene: TRBJ1-1; D gene: NA; V gene: TRBV6-2/TRBV6-3; CDR3 DNA: TGTGCCAGCAGTCCCCGGGACTTTCAAGGGGCTGAAGCTTTCTTT; CDR3 protein: CASSPRDFQGAEAFF
clone size: NA; CDR3 length: 16; J gene: TRBJ2-7; D gene: TRBD2; V gene: TRBV7-9; CDR3 DNA: TGTGCCAGCAGCCCAATCCTGGCTAGCGGGGTGTACGAGCAGTACTTC; CDR3 protein: CASSPILASGVYEQYF
clone size: NA; CDR3 length: 14; J gene: TRBJ2-1; D gene: NA; V gene: TRBV7-6; CDR3 DNA: TGTGCCAGCAGCCCAAACCCGGGATTGGATGAGCAGTTCTTC; CDR3 protein: CASSPNPGLDEQFF
clone size: NA; CDR3 length: 17; J gene: TRBJ2-1; D gene: TRBD2; V gene: TRBV4-1; CDR3 DNA: TGCGCCAGCAGCCCAGGGACTACTAGCGGGAGGTTTGATGAGCAGTTCTTC; CDR3 protein: CASSPGTTSGRFDEQFF
clone size: few; CDR3 length: 12; J gene: TRBJ2-5; D gene: NA; V gene: TRBV29-1; CDR3 DNA: TGCAGCGCTTCCACTAGCCGGGAGACCCAGTACTTC; CDR3 protein: CSASTSRETQYF
clone size: many; CDR3 length: 14; J gene: TRBJ2-1; D gene: NA; V gene: TRBV27; CDR3 DNA: TGTGCCAGCAGTTTATCGAGTCCTTACAATGAGCAGTTCTTC; CDR3 protein: CASSLSSPYNEQFF
clone size: NA; CDR3 length: 14; J gene: TRBJ2-5; D gene: NA; V gene: TRBV12-3/TRBV12-4; CDR3 DNA: TGTGCCAGCAGTTCCAGCGGTTACCAAGAGACCCAGTACTTC; CDR3 protein: CASSSSGYQETQYF
clone size: NA; CDR3 length: 14; J gene: TRBJ1-4; D gene: TRBD1; V gene: TRBV7-2; CDR3 DNA: TGTGCCAGCAGCTTAATGACAGGGAACGCAAAACTGTTTTTT; CDR3 protein: CASSLMTGNAKLFF
clone size: NA; CDR3 length: 15; J gene: TRBJ2-5; D gene: TRBD2; V gene: TRBV20-1; CDR3 DNA: TGCAGTGCTAGAATTCCCGGGACTAGTAAAGAGACCCAGTACTTC; CDR3 protein: CSARIPGTSKETQYF
clone size: NA; CDR3 length: 16; J gene: TRBJ2-2; D gene: NA; V gene: TRBV15; CDR3 DNA: TGTGCCACCGGAATTCTGGGCGCCAGCCAACCGAGGGAGCTGTTTTTT; CDR3 protein: CATGILGASQPRELFF
clone size: NA; CDR3 length: 17; J gene: TRBJ1-2; D gene: TRBD1; V gene: TRBV7-3; CDR3 DNA: TGTGCCAGCAGCCCCCATCCGAGCGAGACAGGGTTAGATGGCTACACCTTC; CDR3 protein: CASSPHPSETGLDGYTF